This TCR beta chain was captured in a study of blood T cell repertoires in COVID-19. Overall study context: T cells, B-cell-depleted T cells, or PBMCs supplied cDNA or gDNA.

Using immunoSEQ multiplex PCR, the repertoire was profiled, and TCRdb retains in-frame clones only, with some absent. The table shows around 200,000 clones, with 80% to 90% occurring only once. V lost 5 bases to trimming and J lost 3 bases; unmatched junction nucleotides: 6. Looked up from germline, CDR1 is MNHNY and CDR2 is SVGAGI (reference sequence). CDR3 length: 16 amino acids. Specimen: peripheral blood. The rearrangement uses TRBV6-6 and TRBJ2-1, with 11 positions matching TRBD2. The clonotype was recovered from a woman between 50 and 59 years old with acute or convalescent COVID-19. CDR3 nucleotide sequence: TGTGCCAGCAGTCGAATGACTAGCGGGAACTACAATGAGCAGTTCTTC. This gives the protein CASSRMTSGNYNEQFF.